This T cell receptor beta chain is drawn from a study of Ad26.COV2.S vaccination and SARS-CoV-2 variants. Broader study findings: Comparable non-spike TCR breadth was observed in vaccine and placebo recipients. While placebo recipients had lower spike-specific TCR breadth, vaccine recipients had more.

Measured with immunoSEQ multiplex PCR; TCRdb has only the in-frame clones, and not every one. The data hold over 350,000 clones, with around 85% observed a single time. Worth noting for this clone: Its specificity is unknown.

Treatment reported: 19 received Ad26.COV2.S at low or high dose, single or two shots; 5 received placebo; per-sample allocation not given. On day 63 after the first injection, vaccine and placebo recipients gave samples. Germline assignment: CDR1 LNHDA and CDR2 SQIVND (reference sequence). The CDR3 has 15 residues. Trimming took 6 bases from V and 2 from J; bases not matched to a gene: 7. The source material was peripheral blood, sampled in a trial of Ad26.COV2.S vaccine versus placebo. The chain carries TRBV19 and TRBJ1-5; 7 bases fit TRBD1. The receptor was isolated from a person between 18 and 60 years old who received the Ad26.COV2.S COVID-19 vaccine or a placebo. CDR3 DNA: TGTGCCAGTAGCCGACAGGGTCGTGGCAATCAGCCCCAGCATTTT. It specifies CASSRQGRGNQPQHF.